Here is one TCR beta chain with its context. This specimen comes from a study of blood T cells in healthy people across ages. The CDR3 sequence is 14 residues long. Between the trimmed V and J ends, which lost 5 bases and 4 bases, there was a span of 15 bases. CDR1 is PRHDT, CDR2 FYEKMQ, per germline (reference sequence). Sample-barcoded 5' priming and a J-beta primer mix drove a second PCR of 7 to 11 cycles. TCRdb reprocessed the 5' RACE reads via MiXCR and lists one record per CDR3 protein. The sample records some 1,000,000 distinct CDR3 sequences, roughly 24% being singletons. In addition, the sample was reused for a study of T cells of mothers and their children. According to that study: The authors used all extracted RNA for cDNA synthesis, at around 1.6 ug per 15 ul. For each mother, over 10 million TCR beta CDR3 reads were obtained, and for each child, about 3 million.

The receptor's source is a girl aged 2 to 9 in good health. The chain uses TRBV13 and TRBJ2-7; D assignment may be TRBD1 or TRBD2 (6 bases each). Sequencing was carried out using blood. The CDR3 DNA sequence: TGTGCCAGCAGCGGAGGGGGAGCTAGATACGAGCAGTACTTC. Translating gives CASSGGGARYEQYF.